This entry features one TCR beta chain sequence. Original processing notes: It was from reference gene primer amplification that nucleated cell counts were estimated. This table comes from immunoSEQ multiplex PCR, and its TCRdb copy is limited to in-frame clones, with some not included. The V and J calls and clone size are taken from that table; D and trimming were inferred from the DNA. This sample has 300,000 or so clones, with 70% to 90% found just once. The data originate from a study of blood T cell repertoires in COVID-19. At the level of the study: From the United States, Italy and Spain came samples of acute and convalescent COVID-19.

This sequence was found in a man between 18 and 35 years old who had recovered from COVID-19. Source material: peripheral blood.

The CDR3 here is CASSERLAGGGDTQYF. In DNA form, the CDR3 reads TGTGCCAGCAGTGAAAGGCTAGCGGGAGGAGGAGATACGCAGTATTTT. The genes are TRBV2 and TRBJ2-3; TRBD2 agrees at 11 bases. This CDR3 is 16 amino acids long. The ends lost 2 bases at V and 5 bases at J; junction bases unmatched: 6. Germline assignment: CDR1 SNHLY and CDR2 FYNNEI.